The 17 T cell receptor beta chains below come from one sample, sequenced in a study of T cell responses to AZD1222 COVID-19 vaccine. Sequencing used immunoSEQ multiplex PCR; TCRdb keeps in-frame clones, though not all of them. The sample has around 200,000 clones, roughly 94% seen once. Specimen: peripheral blood, collected 28 days after the second AZD1222 dose. The receptors were gathered from an adult who received the AZD1222 COVID-19 vaccine.

The rearrangement joins TRBV30 to TRBJ1-4; 8 bases are shared with TRBD1. This CDR3 spans 14 amino acids. V shed 3 bases, J shed 5 bases, and the junction held 5 bases outside the gene matches. Germline loops: CDR1 GTSNPN, CDR2 SVGIG (reference sequence). In DNA form, the CDR3 reads TGTGCCTGGAGGAGCAGGGGGCGGAATGAAAAACTGTTTTTT. Its protein is CAWRSRGRNEKLFF. The entire variable domain, with the rest obtained from reference TRBV30 and TRBJ1-4, is as follows: SQTIHQWPATLVQPVGSPLSLECTVEGTSNPNLYWYRQAAGRGLQLLFYSVGIGQISSEVPQNLSASRPQDRQFILSSKKLLLSDSGFYLCAWRSRGRNEKLFFGSGTQLSVL.

The chain has TRBV4-1 and TRBJ1-6; D gene uncertain. The CDR3 sequence is 13 residues long. The germline V gene has CDR1 MGHRA and CDR2 YSYEKL. Deletions cut 0 bases from V and 10 bases from J, with 7 bases between. The CDR3 loop is CASSQERRSPLHF. CDR3 nucleotide sequence: TGCGCCAGCAGCCAAGAAAGGAGATCACCCCTCCACTTT.

V usage is TRBV30 and J usage is TRBJ2-2; 13 bases fit TRBD2. Trimming removed 3 bases from V and 4 bases from J; junction bases left unmatched: 8. This CDR3 contains 17 residues. Germline V gene sequence: CDR1 GTSNPN, CDR2 SVGIG (reference sequence). CDR3 bases: TGTGCCTGGAGCCAACTAGCGGGAGGGCCTGTCACCGGGGAGCTGTTTTTT. Its translation is CAWSQLAGGPVTGELFF.

V and J are TRBV6-5 and TRBJ1-1; 10 nucleotides match TRBD1. This CDR3 is 13 amino acids long. Germline V gene sequence: CDR1 MNHEY, CDR2 SVGAGI. Trimming at V came to 8 bases and at J to 6 bases, leaving 6 bases not matched to a gene. In DNA, the CDR3 is TGTGCCAGCGCGAGGGACAGGGGTTCTGAAGCTTTCTTT. It codes for CASARDRGSEAFF.

The CDR3 coding sequence is TGTGCCAGCAGCCCGGGGGACAGGCGGAAAAACATTCAGTACTTC. Translating gives CASSPGDRRKNIQYF. The genes are TRBV5-4 and TRBJ2-4; 8 bases fit TRBD1. The J segment lost 4 bases and the V segment lost 4 bases, leaving 7 bases of the junction unmatched. From germline, CDR1 is SGHNT and CDR2 YYREEE (reference sequence). This CDR3 is 15 amino acids long.

The genes are TRBV28 and TRBJ1-2, with D possibly TRBD1 on 5 matching bases. Germline-derived CDR1 and CDR2 are MDHEN and SYDVKM. The CDR3 contains 14 residues. V was pared by 4 bases and J by 2 bases, with 11 bases between. CDR3 residues: CASSWGQGNYGYTF. The CDR3 DNA sequence: TGTGCCAGCAGTTGGGGTCAGGGAAACTATGGCTACACCTTC.

This chain links TRBV3-1 (or the pseudogene TRBV3-2) with TRBJ2-5; 9 nucleotides match TRBD2. This CDR3 has 17 amino acids. V shed 1 base and J 2 bases; nucleotides not matched to a gene: 8. Germline V CDR1 and CDR2: LGHDT, YNNKEL (reference sequence). CDR3 amino acids: CASSQVFLAGQQETQYF. The DNA of the CDR3 is TGTGCCAGCAGCCAAGTTTTCCTAGCGGGGCAACAAGAGACCCAGTACTTC.

This chain links TRBV19 with TRBJ1-1; D unclear. Per the germline V gene, CDR1 is LNHDA and CDR2 is SQIVND (reference sequence). V was pared by 1 base and J by 4 bases, with 13 bases between. The CDR3 extends over 15 amino acids. The CDR3 loop reads CASSIAFGAGTEAFF. The CDR3 region has the DNA TGTGCCAGTAGTATAGCTTTTGGCGCGGGCACTGAAGCTTTCTTT.

This rearrangement joins TRBV10-3 to TRBJ2-7; D gene uncertain. The germline CDR1 and CDR2 sequences are ENHRY and SYGVKD. The CDR3 has 15 amino acids. V lost 3 bases and J lost 2, with 14 bases in between. CDR3 amino acids: CAISDPGATAYEQYF. In nucleotides, the CDR3 is TGTGCCATCAGTGACCCCGGAGCGACGGCCTACGAGCAGTACTTC.

For this clone: The same CDR3 arises from other DNA sequences in this sample as well. The chain has TRBV7-9 and TRBJ1-1; weak D call: TRBD1 (5 bases). Germline CDR1 SEHNR, CDR2 FQNEAQ (reference sequence). CDR3 length: 15 residues. V lost 1 base and J lost 1, with 10 bases in between. This CDR3 reads CASSLVGTGNTEAFF. CDR3 nucleotides: TGTGCCAGCAGCTTAGTAGGAACAGGGAACACTGAAGCTTTCTTT.

The J gene is TRBJ1-2, the V gene TRBV7-8, with D unresolved. This CDR3 contains 13 residues. The germline V gene has CDR1 SGHVS and CDR2 FQNEAQ. Trimming left V 5 bases short and J 5 bases short, with 12 bases between. CDR3 region: CASSVRFSYGYTF. DNA for the CDR3: TGTGCCAGCAGCGTCAGGTTCTCGTATGGCTACACCTTC.

V usage is TRBV6-6 and J usage is TRBJ1-3; D might be TRBD1 (5 bases). The CDR3 extends over 15 amino acids. V lost 5 bases, J lost 0 bases, and 11 bases lay in between. Germline CDR1 and CDR2: MNHNY and SVGAGI (reference sequence). CDR3 sequence: CASSRQRSSGNTIYF. The CDR3 DNA follows: TGTGCCAGCAGTCGACAGAGAAGCTCTGGAAACACCATATATTTT.

The chain combines TRBV5-1 with TRBJ2-1; 11 bases line up with TRBD2. CDR3 length: 14 amino acids. Germline V CDR1 and CDR2: SGHRS, YFSETQ. After removal of 1 base from V and 7 bases from J, the junction contained 1 base not matched to a gene. As DNA, the CDR3 is TGCGCCAGCAGCTTGACTAGCGGGAGAAATGAGCAGTTCTTC. It encodes CASSLTSGRNEQFF.

The V gene is TRBV7-9, the J gene TRBJ2-3; 8 nucleotides line up with TRBD1. The CDR3 has 16 amino acids. Trimming at V came to 3 bases and at J to 2 bases, leaving 7 bases not matched to a gene. Germline CDR1 SEHNR, CDR2 FQNEAQ (reference sequence). This chain's CDR3 is CASSLGQGAATDTQYF. The CDR3 region has the DNA TGTGCCAGCAGCTTGGGGCAGGGGGCCGCCACAGATACGCAGTATTTT.

The rearrangement uses TRBV12-1 and TRBJ1-5; the table's TRBD1 call for D was not verified on the DNA. TRBV12-1 constitutes a pseudogene. CDR3 size: 16 residues. The CDR3 DNA sequence: TGTGCCAGCAGCTCTCCTACGGCCAGGGGCAATCAGCCCCAGCATTTT. It yields the protein CASSSPTARGNQPQHF.

CDR3 nucleotides: TGTGCCAGCAGCCCCCGGGCCTCTGCTACCGGGGAGCTGTTTTTT. Residues: CASSPRASATGELFF. The V call is TRBV7-3, the J call TRBJ2-2; D call uncertain. The V end lost 5 bases, the J end lost 5 bases, and 15 bases lay between the germline ends. CDR3 length equals 15 residues. Germline assignment: CDR1 SGHTA and CDR2 FQGTGA.

The J gene is TRBJ1-1, the V gene TRBV6-5; 8 positions agree with TRBD1. This CDR3 comprises 14 residues. The J segment lost 3 bases and the V segment lost 6 bases, leaving 6 bases of the junction unmatched. Germline-derived CDR1 and CDR2 are MNHEY and SVGAGI. CDR3: CASRDTGGDTEAFF. Here the CDR3 DNA reads TGTGCCAGCAGGGATACAGGGGGGGACACTGAAGCTTTCTTT.